Listed below are T cell receptor beta chains from one sample, sequenced in a study of blood T cell repertoires in COVID-19. Produced via immunoSEQ multiplex PCR; TCRdb's table is partial and in-frame only. The repertoire has fewer than 250,000 clones, under 90% of them found once; the top ten carry 3.6%. The source material was PBMCs or T cells enriched from blood (not recorded which). These receptors all come from a woman aged 40-49 years who had been exposed to COVID-19. The CDR3 runs from the conserved cysteine through the conserved F or W. A D gene is named only where the DNA matches it firmly. Clone size is given for some rows only: seen once, a few or many times, or a class if the clone is expanded.

d_gene,len,j_gene,v_gene,abundance,CDR3nt,CDR3aa
NA,12,TRBJ1-1,TRBV12-3/TRBV12-4,NA,TGTGCCAGCAGGCGGGTGAACACTGAAGCTTTCTTT,CASRRVNTEAFF
NA,12,TRBJ1-2,TRBV6-1,few,TGTGCCAGCAGTGAAGGAGACTATGGCTACACCTTC,CASSEGDYGYTF
TRBD1,14,TRBJ1-1,TRBV5-4,NA,TGTGCCAGCAGCCAACAGGGGTGGGGAACTGAAGCTTTCTTT,CASSQQGWGTEAFF
NA,11,TRBJ2-7,TRBV28,NA,TGTGCCAGCAGTCTAACCTACGAGCAGTACTTC,CASSLTYEQYF
TRBD1,15,TRBJ1-2,TRBV5-3,NA,TGTGCCAGAAGCTCCAGAGGGACAGGGGATTCGGGCTACACCTTC,CARSSRGTGDSGYTF
NA,15,TRBJ1-4,TRBV27,NA,TGTGCCAGCAGTGGGGCCGGGCAGATTAATGAAAAACTGTTTTTT,CASSGAGQINEKLFF
TRBD2,17,TRBJ2-1,TRBV4-1,once,TGCGCCAGCAGCCAACGTTTTCTAGCGGGGGCTAGTAATGAGCAGTTCTTC,CASSQRFLAGASNEQFF
NA,14,TRBJ1-6,TRBV6-5,NA,TGTGCCAGCAGTTACGCGGGGAGGCTTTCACCCCTCCACTTT,CASSYAGRLSPLHF
NA,15,TRBJ1-1,TRBV7-2,NA,TGTGCCAGCAGCTTAGTGGCAGGTTTGAACACTGAAGCTTTCTTT,CASSLVAGLNTEAFF
NA,12,TRBJ1-3,TRBV29-1,NA,TGCAGCGTTGGCAGCTCTGGAAACACCATATATTTT,CSVGSSGNTIYF
NA,11,TRBJ1-1,TRBV6-1,few,TGTGCCAGCAGTGAGTCCCCAGAAGCTTTCTTT,CASSESPEAFF
TRBD1,16,TRBJ2-7,TRBV4-3,NA,TGCGCCAGCAGCCAAGATGGACAGGTTTCCTCCTACGAGCAGTACTTC,CASSQDGQVSSYEQYF
TRBD2,16,TRBJ2-5,TRBV7-9,NA,TGTGCCAGCAGCTTCTGGACTAGCGTCCTCCAAGAGACCCAGTACTTC,CASSFWTSVLQETQYF
NA,18,TRBJ2-3,TRBV3-1/TRBV3-2,NA,TGTGCCAGCAGCCAAGTTTTTTCAGGAGGGGGCTTGACAGATACGCAGTATTTT,CASSQVFSGGGLTDTQYF
NA,14,TRBJ1-1,TRBV19,once,TGTGCCACCGCCCCACAGGAAATGTCCACTGAAGCTTTCTTT,CATAPQEMSTEAFF
NA,13,TRBJ1-4,TRBV9,once,TGTGCCAGCAGCGTAGCAACAGGCGAAAAACTGTTTTTT,CASSVATGEKLFF
NA,16,TRBJ2-1,TRBV9,few,TGTGCCAGCAGCCCCCAGACCGGGGGGCTGGGAAATGAGCAGTTCTTC,CASSPQTGGLGNEQFF
NA,15,TRBJ1-1,TRBV19,NA,TGTGCCAGTAATAGGCAGGGGTGGTGGAACACTGAAGCTTTCTTT,CASNRQGWWNTEAFF
NA,16,TRBJ1-6,TRBV19,NA,TGTGCCAGTAGTTGGAACTGGGAGGTCCACAATTCACCCCTCCACTTT,CASSWNWEVHNSPLHF
TRBD1,15,TRBJ1-6,TRBV7-9,NA,TGTGCCAGCAGTTTCTCCGGGACAGGGGGTTCACCCCTCCACTTT,CASSFSGTGGSPLHF
NA,16,TRBJ1-5,TRBV11-2,NA,TGTGCCAGCAGCTTGGACGGGATCTATAGCAATCAGCCCCAGCATTTT,CASSLDGIYSNQPQHF
TRBD2,17,TRBJ2-3,TRBV19,NA,TGTGCCAGTAGTATAGGGGCTAGCGGGGGGGCAAGGGATACGCAGTATTTT,CASSIGASGGARDTQYF
TRBD2,17,TRBJ2-2,TRBV7-2,NA,TGTGCCACCTCGCCACAGGCTAGCGGGGCCGACACCGGGGAGCTGTTTTTT,CATSPQASGADTGELFF
TRBD2,15,TRBJ2-7,TRBV28,NA,TGTGCCAGCAGTCTTATTAGCGGGGGGCTGTACGAGCAGTACTTC,CASSLISGGLYEQYF
NA,14,TRBJ2-1,TRBV7-8,NA,TGTGCCAGCAGCTTAACGAGGGCTAGAAATGAGCAGTTCTTC,CASSLTRARNEQFF
NA,14,TRBJ2-5,TRBV7-2,NA,TGTGCCAGCAGCTTAGTAACTAGCCAGGAGACCCAGTACTTC,CASSLVTSQETQYF
TRBD1,14,TRBJ1-1,TRBV9,NA,TGTGCCAGCAGCCCAACAGGGGGGAACACTGAAGCTTTCTTT,CASSPTGGNTEAFF
NA,13,TRBJ2-7,TRBV2,NA,TGTGCCAGCAGTGAAGGGCCCACCCACGAGCAGTACTTC,CASSEGPTHEQYF
TRBD1,14,TRBJ1-5,TRBV28,NA,TGTGCCAGCAGTCAAGGACAGGGTAGACAGCCCCAGCATTTT,CASSQGQGRQPQHF
TRBD2,18,TRBJ2-2,TRBV18,NA,TGTGCCAGCTCACCACCGGTGGTAGGACTAGCGGTGGTCGGGGAGCTGTTTTTT,CASSPPVVGLAVVGELFF
TRBD2,16,TRBJ2-5,TRBV19,NA,TGTGCCAGTAGCCTCCGGGGACTAGCGTTCGGGGAGACCCAGTACTTC,CASSLRGLAFGETQYF
NA,14,TRBJ2-1,TRBV21-1,NA,NA,CASSKVGAGNEQFF
TRBD2,12,TRBJ2-3,TRBV12-3/TRBV12-4,NA,TGTGCCAGCAGTCGGGCCACGAGGGAGGGGTATTTT,CASSRATREGYF
TRBD1,14,TRBJ1-4,TRBV28,NA,TGTGCCAGCAGCTATCAGGGGGCCTATGAAAAACTGTTTTTT,CASSYQGAYEKLFF
TRBD1,16,TRBJ1-3,TRBV6-2/TRBV6-3,NA,TGTGCCAGCAGTTACTCCGGGACAGGGATGTTGGACACCATATATTTT,CASSYSGTGMLDTIYF
TRBD1,17,TRBJ1-6,TRBV9,NA,TGTGCCAGCAGCCCAGGGGGCACAGGTATTACGGGGTCACCCCTCCACTTT,CASSPGGTGITGSPLHF
TRBD1,16,TRBJ1-5,TRBV27,NA,TGTGCCAGCAGTAAGAACCATGGACAGGGCGATCAGCCCCAGCATTTT,CASSKNHGQGDQPQHF
NA,15,TRBJ1-4,TRBV5-1,NA,TGCGCCAGCAGCTCCTCAGGGGTAACTAATGAAAAACTGTTTTTT,CASSSSGVTNEKLFF
NA,13,TRBJ1-2,TRBV12-3/TRBV12-4,NA,TGTGCCTGCCGCCGGGGGGCTAACTATGGCTACACCTTC,CACRRGANYGYTF
TRBD1,15,TRBJ2-1,TRBV6-5,NA,TGTGCCAGCAGTTACTCGAGACAGGGGGCGAATGAGCAGTTCTTC,CASSYSRQGANEQFF
NA,14,TRBJ2-7,TRBV27,NA,TGTGCCAGCAGTTTCCAGGGTCCAAACTACGAGCAGTACTTC,CASSFQGPNYEQYF
NA,17,TRBJ1-2,TRBV4-1,NA,TGCGCCAGCAGCCTGTCTCCGGACAGTGAAGCTAACTATGGCTACACCTTC,CASSLSPDSEANYGYTF
NA,13,TRBJ1-1,TRBV19,NA,TGTGCCAGTAGGTCGCGCGGTAACACTGAAGCTTTCTTT,CASRSRGNTEAFF
NA,12,TRBJ2-7,TRBV6-2/TRBV6-3,NA,TGTGCCAGCAGTTCCTTCGGCTACGAGCAGTACTTC,CASSSFGYEQYF
NA,18,TRBJ1-1,TRBV12-5,NA,TGTGCTAGTGGTCCGCCAGGGAGGCTACGAGGAATGAACACTGAAGCTTTCTTT,CASGPPGRLRGMNTEAFF
NA,16,TRBJ1-5,TRBV30,few,TGTGCCTGGGGAACCGCCGGGACTCCTTTGGTTCAGCCCCAGCATTTT,CAWGTAGTPLVQPQHF
TRBD1,14,TRBJ2-3,TRBV27,NA,TGTGCCAGCACCCCCGGACAGGGATGGGATACGCAGTATTTT,CASTPGQGWDTQYF
TRBD1,16,TRBJ1-5,TRBV11-2,NA,TGTGCCAGCAGCTTGGGTGCAGGGGGGAGCAATCAGCCCCAGCATTTT,CASSLGAGGSNQPQHF
NA,15,TRBJ2-7,TRBV5-1,few,TGCGCCAGCAGCCCGAGAGGAGCAAACTCCTACGAGCAGTACTTC,CASSPRGANSYEQYF